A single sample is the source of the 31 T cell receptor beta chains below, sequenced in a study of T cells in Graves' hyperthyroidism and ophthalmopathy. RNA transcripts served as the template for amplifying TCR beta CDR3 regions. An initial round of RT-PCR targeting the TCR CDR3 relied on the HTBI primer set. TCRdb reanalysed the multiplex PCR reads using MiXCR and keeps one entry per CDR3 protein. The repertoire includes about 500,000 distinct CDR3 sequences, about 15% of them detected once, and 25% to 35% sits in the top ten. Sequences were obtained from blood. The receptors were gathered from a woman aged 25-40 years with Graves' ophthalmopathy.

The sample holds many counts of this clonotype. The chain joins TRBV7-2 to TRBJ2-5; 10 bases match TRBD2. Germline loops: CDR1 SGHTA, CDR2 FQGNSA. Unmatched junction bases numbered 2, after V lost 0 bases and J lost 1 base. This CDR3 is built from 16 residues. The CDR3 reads CASSLASSGGQETQYF. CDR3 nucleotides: TGTGCCAGCAGCTTAGCGTCTAGCGGGGGCCAAGAGACCCAGTACTTC.

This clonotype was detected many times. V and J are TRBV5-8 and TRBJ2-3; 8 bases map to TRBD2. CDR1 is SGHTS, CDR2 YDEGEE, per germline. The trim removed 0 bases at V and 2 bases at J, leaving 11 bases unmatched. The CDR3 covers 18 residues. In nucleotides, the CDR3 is TGTGCCAGCAGCTTGGGAGGGGCGGGAGGCTTCTTCACAGATACGCAGTATTTT. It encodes CASSLGGAGGFFTDTQYF.

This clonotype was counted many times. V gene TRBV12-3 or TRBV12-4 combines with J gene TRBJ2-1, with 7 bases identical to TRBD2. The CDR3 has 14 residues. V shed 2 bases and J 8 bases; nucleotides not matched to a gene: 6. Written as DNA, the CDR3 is TGTGCCAGCAGTTTATCGCGGGAGTACGATGAGCAGTTCTTC. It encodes CASSLSREYDEQFF.

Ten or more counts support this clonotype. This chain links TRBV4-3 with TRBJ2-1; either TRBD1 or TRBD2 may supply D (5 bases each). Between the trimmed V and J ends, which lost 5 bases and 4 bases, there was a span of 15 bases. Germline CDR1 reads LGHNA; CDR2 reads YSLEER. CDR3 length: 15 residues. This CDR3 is CASSEGPGTYNEQFF. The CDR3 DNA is TGCGCCAGCAGCGAAGGGCCCGGGACGTACAATGAGCAGTTCTTC.

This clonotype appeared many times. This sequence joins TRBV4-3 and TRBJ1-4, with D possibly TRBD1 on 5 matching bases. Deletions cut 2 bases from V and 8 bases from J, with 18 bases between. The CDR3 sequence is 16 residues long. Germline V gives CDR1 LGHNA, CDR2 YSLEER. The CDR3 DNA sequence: TGCGCCAGCAGCCAACGGACGGGACCAGTAGCCGAAAAACTGTTTTTT. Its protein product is CASSQRTGPVAEKLFF.

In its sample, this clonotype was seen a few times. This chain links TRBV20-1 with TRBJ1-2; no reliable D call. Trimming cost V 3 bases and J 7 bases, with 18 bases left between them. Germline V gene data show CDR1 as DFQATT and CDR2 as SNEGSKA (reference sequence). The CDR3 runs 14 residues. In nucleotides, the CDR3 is TGCAGTGCTAGCCCAAGGACCGCCGGATTTGGCTACACCTTC. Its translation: CSASPRTAGFGYTF.

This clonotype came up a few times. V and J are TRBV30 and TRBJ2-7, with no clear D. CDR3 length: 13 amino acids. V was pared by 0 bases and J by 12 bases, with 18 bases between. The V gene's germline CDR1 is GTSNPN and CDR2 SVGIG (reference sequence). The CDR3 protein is CAWSVSDPARAYF. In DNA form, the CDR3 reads TGTGCCTGGAGTGTAAGTGACCCTGCACGGGCGTACTTC.

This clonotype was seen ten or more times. CDR3 loop: CASSSAFNTGELFF. CDR3 DNA: TGTGCCAGCAGCTCAGCGTTTAACACCGGGGAGCTGTTTTTT. The chain is built from TRBV11-2 and TRBJ2-2; D unresolved. The V gene lost 4 bases and the J gene lost 2 bases, with 8 bases spanning the gap. Germline assignment: CDR1 SGHAT and CDR2 FQNNGV. This CDR3 has 14 residues. The whole variable domain, remainder taken from reference TRBV11-2 and TRBJ2-2, is EAGVAQSPRYKIIEKRQSVAFWCNPISGHATLYWYQQILGQGPKLLIQFQNNGVVDDSQLPKDRFSAERLKGVDSTLKIQPAKLEDSAVYLCASSSAFNTGELFFGEGSRLTVL.

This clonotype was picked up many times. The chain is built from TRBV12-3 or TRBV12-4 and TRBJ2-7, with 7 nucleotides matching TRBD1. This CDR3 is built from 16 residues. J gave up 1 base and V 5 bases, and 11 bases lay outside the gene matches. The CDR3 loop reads CASSLSFQGDSYEQYF. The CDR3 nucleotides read TGTGCCAGCAGTCTCTCCTTCCAGGGGGATTCCTACGAGCAGTACTTC.

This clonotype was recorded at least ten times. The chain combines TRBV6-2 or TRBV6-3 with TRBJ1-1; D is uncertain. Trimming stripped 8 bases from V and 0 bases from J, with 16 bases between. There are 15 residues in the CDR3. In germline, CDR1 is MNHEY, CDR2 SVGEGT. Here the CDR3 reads CASSPDQRVNTEAFF. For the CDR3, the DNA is TGTGCCAGCTCCCCCGACCAGAGGGTGAACACTGAAGCTTTCTTT.

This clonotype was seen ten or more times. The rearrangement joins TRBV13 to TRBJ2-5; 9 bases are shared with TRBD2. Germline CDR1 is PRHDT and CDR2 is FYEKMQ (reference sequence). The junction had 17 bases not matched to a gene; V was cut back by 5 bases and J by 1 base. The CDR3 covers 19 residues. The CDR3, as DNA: TGTGCCAGCAGCCCCCCCCCGGATCTAGCGGGAACATTCCAAGAGACCCAGTACTTC. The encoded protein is CASSPPPDLAGTFQETQYF.

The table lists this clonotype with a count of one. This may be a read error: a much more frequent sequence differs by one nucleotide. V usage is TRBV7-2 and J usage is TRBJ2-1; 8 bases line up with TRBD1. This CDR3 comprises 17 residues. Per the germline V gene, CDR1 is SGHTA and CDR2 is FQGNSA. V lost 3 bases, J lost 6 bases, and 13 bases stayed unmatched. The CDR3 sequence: CASSLESGTGQVNEQFF. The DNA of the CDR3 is TGTGCCAGCAGCTTGGAATCAGGGACGGGACAGGTCAATGAGCAGTTCTTC. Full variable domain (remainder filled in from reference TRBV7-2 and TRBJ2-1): GAGVSQSPSNKVTEKGKDVELRCDPISGHTALYWYRQSLGQGLEFLIYFQGNSAPDKSGLPSDRFSAERTGGSVSTLTIQRTQQEDSAVYLCASSLESGTGQVNEQFFGPGTRLTVL.

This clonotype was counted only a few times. The CDR3 here is CASSLEGQGDEQYF. CDR3 DNA sequence: TGTGCCAGCAGCTTAGAGGGACAGGGGGACGAGCAGTACTTC. This rearrangement joins TRBV7-9 to TRBJ2-7; 11 bases fit TRBD1. There are 14 residues in the CDR3. The germline V gene has CDR1 SEHNR and CDR2 FQNEAQ (reference sequence). V lost 1 base, J lost 5 bases, and 1 base stayed unmatched.

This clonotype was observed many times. The CDR3: CAWSNGATQPQHF. DNA for the CDR3: TGTGCCTGGAGTAACGGGGCGACTCAGCCCCAGCATTTT. This chain connects TRBV30 to TRBJ1-5, with D possibly being TRBD1 (5 bases). Per germline, CDR1 GTSNPN and CDR2 SVGIG (reference sequence). The CDR3 spans 13 residues. Trimming took 2 bases from V and 6 from J, leaving 11 bases between them. The whole variable domain, remainder taken from reference TRBV30 and TRBJ1-5, is SQTIHQWPATLVQPVGSPLSLECTVEGTSNPNLYWYRQAAGRGLQLLFYSVGIGQISSEVPQNLSASRPQDRQFILSSKKLLLSDSGFYLCAWSNGATQPQHFGDGTRLSIL.

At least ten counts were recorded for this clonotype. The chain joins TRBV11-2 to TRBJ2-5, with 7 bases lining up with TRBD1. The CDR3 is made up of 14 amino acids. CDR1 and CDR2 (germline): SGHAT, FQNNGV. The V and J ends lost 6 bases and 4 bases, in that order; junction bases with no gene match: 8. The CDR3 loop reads CASSTVGGAETQYF. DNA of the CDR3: TGTGCCAGCAGTACCGTAGGGGGCGCAGAGACCCAGTACTTC.

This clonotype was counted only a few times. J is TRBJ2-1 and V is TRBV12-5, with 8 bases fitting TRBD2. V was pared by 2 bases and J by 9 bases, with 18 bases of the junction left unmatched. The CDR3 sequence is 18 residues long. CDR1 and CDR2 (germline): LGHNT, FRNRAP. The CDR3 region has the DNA TGTGCTAGTGGTTTGAACCCCCTGGCGGGGGGTCTCCTCATTGAGCAGTTCTTC. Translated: CASGLNPLAGGLLIEQFF.

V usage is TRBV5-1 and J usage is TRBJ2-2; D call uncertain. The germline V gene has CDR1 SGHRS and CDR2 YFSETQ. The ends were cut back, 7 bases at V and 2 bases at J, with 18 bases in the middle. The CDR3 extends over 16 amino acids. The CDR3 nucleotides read TGCGCCAGCCATAACCCAAGTCTTCCAAACACCGGGGAGCTGTTTTTT. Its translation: CASHNPSLPNTGELFF.

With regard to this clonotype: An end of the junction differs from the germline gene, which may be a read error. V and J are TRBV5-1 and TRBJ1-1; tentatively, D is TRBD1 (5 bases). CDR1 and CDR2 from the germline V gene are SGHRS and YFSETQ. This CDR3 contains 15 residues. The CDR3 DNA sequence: TGTGCCAGCAGCTTGAAGGGGTGGTATAACACTGAAGCTTTCTTT. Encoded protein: CASSLKGWYNTEAFF.

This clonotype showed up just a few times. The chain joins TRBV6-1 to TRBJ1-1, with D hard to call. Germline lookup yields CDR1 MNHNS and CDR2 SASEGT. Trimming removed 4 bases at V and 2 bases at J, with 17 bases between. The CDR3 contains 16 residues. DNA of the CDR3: TGTGCCAGCAGTGTACAAGTCAATTCGGGAAACACTGAAGCTTTCTTT. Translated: CASSVQVNSGNTEAFF.

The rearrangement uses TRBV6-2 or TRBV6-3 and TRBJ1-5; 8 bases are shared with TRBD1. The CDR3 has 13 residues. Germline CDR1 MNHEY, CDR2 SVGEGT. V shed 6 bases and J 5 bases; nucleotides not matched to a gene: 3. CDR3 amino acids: CASRQQGDQPQHF. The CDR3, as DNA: TGTGCCAGCAGGCAACAGGGGGATCAGCCCCAGCATTTT.

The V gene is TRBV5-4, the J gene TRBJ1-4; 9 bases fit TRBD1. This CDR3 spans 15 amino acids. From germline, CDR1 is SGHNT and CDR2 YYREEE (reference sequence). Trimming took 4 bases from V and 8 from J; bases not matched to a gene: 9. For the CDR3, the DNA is TGTGCCAGCAGCCAACGGACAGGGGCGGGGGAAAAACTGTTTTTT. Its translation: CASSQRTGAGEKLFF.

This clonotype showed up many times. CDR3 residues: CASKGQIGEQFF. In DNA, the CDR3 is TGTGCCAGCAAGGGACAGATTGGTGAGCAGTTCTTC. The chain employs TRBV27 and TRBJ2-1; TRBD1 matches at 7 bases. V lost 7 bases to trimming and J lost 9 bases; unmatched junction nucleotides: 6. Germline V gene lookup returns CDR1 MNHEY and CDR2 SMNVEV (reference sequence). The CDR3 extends over 12 amino acids.

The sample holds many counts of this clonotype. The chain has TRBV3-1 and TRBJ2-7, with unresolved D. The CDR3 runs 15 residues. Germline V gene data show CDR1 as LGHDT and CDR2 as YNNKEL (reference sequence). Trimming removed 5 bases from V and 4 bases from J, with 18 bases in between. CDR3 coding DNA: TGTGCCAGCAGCGCTCACCGGCTAAAATTATACGAGCAGTACTTC. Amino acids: CASSAHRLKLYEQYF.

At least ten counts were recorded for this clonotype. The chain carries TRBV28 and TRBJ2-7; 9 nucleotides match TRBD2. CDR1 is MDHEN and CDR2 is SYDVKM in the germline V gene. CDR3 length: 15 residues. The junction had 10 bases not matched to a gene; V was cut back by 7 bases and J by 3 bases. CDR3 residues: CASKTGLAPYYEQYF. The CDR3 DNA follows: TGTGCCAGCAAAACAGGACTAGCGCCTTACTACGAGCAGTACTTC.

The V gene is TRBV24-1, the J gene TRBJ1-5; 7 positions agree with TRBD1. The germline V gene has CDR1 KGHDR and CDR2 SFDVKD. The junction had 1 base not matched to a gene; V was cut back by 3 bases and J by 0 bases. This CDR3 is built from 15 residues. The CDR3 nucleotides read TGTGCCACCAGTGATGGGACAGCTAGCAATCAGCCCCAGCATTTT. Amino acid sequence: CATSDGTASNQPQHF.

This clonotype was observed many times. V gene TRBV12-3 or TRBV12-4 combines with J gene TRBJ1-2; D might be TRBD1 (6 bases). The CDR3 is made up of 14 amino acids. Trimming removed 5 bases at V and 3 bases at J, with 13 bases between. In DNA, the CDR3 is TGTGCCAGCAGTGGGGGGGCATCCTACTATGGCTACACCTTC. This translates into CASSGGASYYGYTF.

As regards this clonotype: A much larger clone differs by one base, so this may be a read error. CDR3 protein: CSVGWNEQFF. Written as DNA, the CDR3 is TGCAGTGTAGGCTGGAATGAGCAGTTCTTC. The chain combines TRBV20-1 with TRBJ2-1; D gene uncertain. V was pared by 7 bases and J by 7 bases, with 8 bases between. This CDR3 has 10 amino acids. Germline V gene lookup returns CDR1 DFQATT and CDR2 SNEGSKA (reference sequence).

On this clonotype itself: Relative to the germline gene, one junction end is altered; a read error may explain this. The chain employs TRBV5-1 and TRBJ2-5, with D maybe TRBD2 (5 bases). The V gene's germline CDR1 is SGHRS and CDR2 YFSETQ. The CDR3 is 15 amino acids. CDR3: CASSFSSLIVETQYF. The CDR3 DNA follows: TGTGCCAGCAGCTTCTCTAGCCTAATAGTGGAGACCCAGTACTTC.

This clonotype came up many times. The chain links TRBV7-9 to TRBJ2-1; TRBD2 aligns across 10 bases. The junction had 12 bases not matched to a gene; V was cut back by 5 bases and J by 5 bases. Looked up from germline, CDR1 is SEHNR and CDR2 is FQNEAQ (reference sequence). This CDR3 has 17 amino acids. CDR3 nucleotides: TGTGCCAGCAGCGCCATTCTCGGGACTAGCGATCACAATGAGCAGTTCTTC. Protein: CASSAILGTSDHNEQFF.

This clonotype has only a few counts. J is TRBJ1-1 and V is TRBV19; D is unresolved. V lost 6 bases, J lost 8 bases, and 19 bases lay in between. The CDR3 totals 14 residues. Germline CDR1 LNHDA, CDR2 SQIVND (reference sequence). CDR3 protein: CASSPSEAASEAFF. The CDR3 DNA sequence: TGTGCCAGTAGCCCCTCCGAGGCAGCCAGCGAAGCTTTCTTT.

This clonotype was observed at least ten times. Here the CDR3 DNA reads TGTGCCAGCAGCATTCGGACTAGCGGGTTGATATACGAGCAGTACTTC. Protein: CASSIRTSGLIYEQYF. The rearrangement uses TRBV11-2 and TRBJ2-7, with 11 bases aligning to TRBD2. The CDR3 extends over 16 amino acids. J was trimmed by 4 bases and V by 5 bases; bases with no gene match: 10. Germline V gene sequence: CDR1 SGHAT, CDR2 FQNNGV.